The clone carrying this T cell receptor (beta chain) was seen a single time. CDR3 length: 16 amino acids. With 4 bases clipped from V and 9 bases from J, the junction kept 14 bases outside the gene matches. CDR1 SGHRS and CDR2 YFSETQ come from the germline V gene. In the original processing: Reference gene primers were amplified, and this amplification served to estimate nucleated cell counts. Assay: immunoSEQ multiplex PCR; the TCRdb copy retains only in-frame clones and omits some. V, J and clone size are taken as reported in that table, and D and trimming were inferred from the DNA itself. Among some 120,000 clones listed, around 86% were seen once. These data originate in a study of blood T cell repertoires in COVID-19. The wider study: Some COVID-19 samples were acute and others convalescent; all came from the United States, Italy and Spain.

The specimen was peripheral blood. The receptor was derived from a man in his 70s with acute or convalescent COVID-19. The V and J genes are TRBV5-1 and TRBJ2-1; 9 nucleotides line up with TRBD2. The CDR3 DNA reads as TGCGCCAGCAGCCCCCCGGCGCGGGGGGGCACAAGTGAGCAGTTCTTC. The encoded protein is CASSPPARGGTSEQFF. The variable domain in full, completed from reference TRBV5-1 and TRBJ2-1, reads KAGVTQTPRYLIKTRGQQVTLSCSPISGHRSVSWYQQTPGQGLQFLFEYFSETQRNKGNFPGRFSGRQFSNSRSEMNVSTLELGDSALYLCASSPPARGGTSEQFFGPGTRLTVL.